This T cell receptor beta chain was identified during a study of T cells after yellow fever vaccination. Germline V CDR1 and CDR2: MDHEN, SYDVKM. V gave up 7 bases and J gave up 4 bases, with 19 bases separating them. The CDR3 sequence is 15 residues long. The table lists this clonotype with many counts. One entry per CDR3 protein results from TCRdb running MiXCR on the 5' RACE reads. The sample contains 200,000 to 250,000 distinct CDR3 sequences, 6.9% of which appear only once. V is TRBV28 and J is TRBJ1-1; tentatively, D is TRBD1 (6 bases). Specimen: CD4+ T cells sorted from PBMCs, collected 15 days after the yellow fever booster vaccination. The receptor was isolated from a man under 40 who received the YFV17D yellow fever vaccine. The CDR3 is CASTFSQGLGTEAFF. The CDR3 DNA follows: TGTGCCAGCACTTTCTCACAGGGTTTGGGCACTGAAGCTTTCTTT.